The 12 T cell receptor beta chains below come from one sample, sequenced in a study of Graves' ophthalmopathy and Graves' hyperthyroidism. Investigators amplified TCR beta CDR3 regions from RNA transcripts. HTBI-primed first-round RT-PCR preceded second-round multiplex PCR. A single record per CDR3 protein comes from TCRdb applying MiXCR to the multiplex PCR reads. The profile shows about 500,000 distinct CDR3 sequences, around 14% of them singletons. The sequenced material came from blood. The receptors stem from a woman between 25 and 40 years old with Graves' ophthalmopathy.

This clonotype was seen repeatedly, ten times or more. The rearrangement links TRBV12-3 or TRBV12-4 to TRBJ1-2; 8 bases fit TRBD1. Trimming cost V 7 bases and J 0 bases; bases outside gene matches: 10. This CDR3 has 16 amino acids. The chain's CDR3 is CASTQIRQGSNYGYTF. CDR3 coding DNA: TGTGCCAGCACCCAGATTAGACAGGGGTCTAACTATGGCTACACCTTC.

This clonotype was counted at least ten times. The CDR3 reads CSAVETVSWEYTEAFF. The CDR3, as DNA: TGCAGTGCCGTCGAGACAGTCTCCTGGGAGTACACTGAAGCTTTCTTT. V usage is TRBV20-1 and J usage is TRBJ1-1; tentatively, D is TRBD1 (5 bases). CDR1 and CDR2 from the germline V gene are DFQATT and SNEGSKA (reference sequence). With 6 bases removed from V and 3 bases from J, the gap between germline ends came to 23 bases. CDR3 length: 16 amino acids.

This clonotype was observed at least ten times. The gene calls are TRBV6-5 and TRBJ1-3; no clear D gene. V shed 1 base and J shed 0 bases, with 7 bases lying between them. Germline CDR1 MNHEY, CDR2 SVGAGI. The CDR3 runs 15 residues. The CDR3 reads CASSYYRDSGNTIYF. CDR3 DNA sequence: TGTGCCAGCAGTTACTACCGCGACTCTGGAAACACCATATATTTT.

In this sample, this clonotype turned up many times. The rearrangement joins TRBV30 to TRBJ1-5; TRBD1 is a possible D gene (5 bases). Trimming stripped 0 bases from V and 5 bases from J, with 8 bases between. CDR1 GTSNPN and CDR2 SVGIG come from the germline V gene (reference sequence). CDR3 size: 13 residues. The CDR3 sequence: CAWSVSGHQPQHF. CDR3 coding DNA: TGTGCCTGGAGTGTCTCGGGGCATCAGCCCCAGCATTTT.

This clonotype has ten or more counts. This chain joins TRBV12-3 or TRBV12-4 and TRBJ1-1, with TRBD1 matching 9 bases. The CDR3 loop spans 14 amino acids. J was trimmed by 5 bases and V by 3 bases; bases with no gene match: 4. CDR3 bases: TGTGCCAGCAGTTTGTGGGACAGGGAAACTGAAGCTTTCTTT. Protein sequence: CASSLWDRETEAFF.

As concerns this clonotype: A much bigger clone sits one base away, suggesting this may be a read error. V is TRBV2 and J is TRBJ2-7; possibly TRBD1 or TRBD2 for D (5 bases each). Germline V lookup: CDR1 SNHLY, CDR2 FYNNEI. This CDR3 is built from 13 residues. With 11 bases removed from V and 4 bases from J, the gap between germline ends came to 18 bases. The CDR3 sequence is CASSYGARYEQYF. As DNA, the CDR3 is TGTGCCTCGTCCTACGGGGCAAGGTACGAGCAGTACTTC.

This clonotype was detected many times. The chain links TRBV15 to TRBJ2-7, with D unresolved. Trimming pared 0 bases from V and 1 base from J, leaving 7 bases between. CDR1 LNHNV and CDR2 YYDKDF come from the germline V gene (reference sequence). The CDR3 has 14 amino acids. The CDR3: CATSRDSGSYEQYF. For the CDR3, the DNA is TGTGCCACCAGCAGAGATTCCGGATCCTACGAGCAGTACTTC.

This clonotype was seen many times. This rearrangement joins TRBV27 to TRBJ1-1, with a tentative D call TRBD1 (5 bases). Germline CDR1 and CDR2: MNHEY and SMNVEV (reference sequence). This CDR3 is built from 17 residues. The V end was cut by 1 base, the J end by 0 bases, with 15 bases between. The CDR3: CASSLFRDGDMNTEAFF. As DNA, the CDR3 is TGTGCCAGCAGTTTATTCCGGGACGGAGATATGAACACTGAAGCTTTCTTT.

In its sample, this clonotype was seen many times. The chain joins TRBV29-1 to TRBJ1-2; no reliable D call. The CDR3 has 14 amino acids. The germline CDR1 and CDR2 sequences are SQVTM and ANQGSEA. V was clipped by 3 bases and J by 7 bases, with 18 bases between them. CDR3 DNA: TGCAGCGTTGAGGAATTCTACCGGGGAGGTGGCTACACCTTC. The encoded protein is CSVEEFYRGGGYTF.

The chain employs TRBV12-3 or TRBV12-4 and TRBJ2-5, with 9 bases matching TRBD1. With 5 bases clipped from V and 4 bases from J, the junction kept 8 bases outside the gene matches. The length of the CDR3 is 15 residues. CDR3 residues: CASSQDRGGGETQYF. The DNA for the CDR3 is TGTGCCAGCAGTCAGGACAGGGGCGGAGGAGAGACCCAGTACTTC.

This clonotype was counted only a few times. The genes are TRBV20-1 and TRBJ2-2, with D hard to call. This CDR3 has 13 amino acids. V was shortened by 0 bases and J by 6 bases, with 8 bases between the two germline ends. CDR1 DFQATT and CDR2 SNEGSKA come from the germline V gene (reference sequence). This chain's CDR3 is CSARDLGSGELFF. In DNA, the CDR3 is TGCAGTGCTAGAGATTTGGGTTCCGGGGAGCTGTTTTTT.

This clonotype was counted at least ten times. The V gene is TRBV24-1, the J gene TRBJ2-2; 7 bases are shared with TRBD1. CDR1 and CDR2 (germline): KGHDR, SFDVKD. This CDR3 has 19 amino acids. V shed 1 base and J 0 bases; nucleotides not matched to a gene: 10. In nucleotides, the CDR3 is TGTGCCACCAGTGATTTTGTCCGGGACAGTCGAACGAACACCGGGGAGCTGTTTTTT. Protein: CATSDFVRDSRTNTGELFF.